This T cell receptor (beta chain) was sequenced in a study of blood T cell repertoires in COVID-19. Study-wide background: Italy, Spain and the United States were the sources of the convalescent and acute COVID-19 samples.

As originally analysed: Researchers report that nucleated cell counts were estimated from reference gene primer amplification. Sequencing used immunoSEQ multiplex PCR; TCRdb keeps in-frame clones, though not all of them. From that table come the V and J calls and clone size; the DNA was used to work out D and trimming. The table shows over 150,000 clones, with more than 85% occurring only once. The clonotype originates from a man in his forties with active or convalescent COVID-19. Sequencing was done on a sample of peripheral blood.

DNA of the CDR3: TGCGCCAGCAGCTTCAGGGGGCTCGAGCAGTACTTC. It encodes CASSFRGLEQYF. This chain joins TRBV5-1 and TRBJ2-7, with 8 bases lining up with TRBD1. The ends lost 2 bases at V and 6 bases at J; junction bases unmatched: 1. Germline V gene sequence: CDR1 SGHRS, CDR2 YFSETQ. The CDR3 has 12 amino acids.